This T cell receptor beta chain originates from a study of vaccination effects on CD4 cells after COVID-19. This CDR3 has 17 amino acids. V was trimmed by 7 bases and J by 0 bases, leaving 21 bases between them. From germline, CDR1 is SEHNR and CDR2 FQNEAQ (reference sequence). Sequencing followed a ViraFEST assay step that expanded antigen-specific CD4+ T cells with viral peptide pools. Cells that had been cultured for roughly eleven days were the source of isolated CD4+ T cells. According to the study, vaccine recipients showed no prior SARS-CoV-2 infection and negative nucleocapsid antibodies. A word on this clone: Its antigen is unidentified.

TCRdb's copy holds only in-frame clones and misses some; the assay was immunoSEQ multiplex PCR. This sample yields 20,000 to 25,000 clones, of which just under 75% are seen a single time; less than 3.5% belongs to the top ten. The TCR sequence derives from a human donor who received a COVID-19 vaccine. This specimen consisted of CD4+ T cells from PBMCs cultured with SARS-CoV-2 spike peptides, obtained before COVID-19 vaccination. The chain combines TRBV7-9 with TRBJ1-1; a weak D match, TRBD1 (5 bases). For the CDR3, the DNA is TGTGCCAGCAACCCCTCCCCGAATTTACAGGTGAACACTGAAGCTTTCTTT. Amino acid sequence: CASNPSPNLQVNTEAFF. Filled out from reference TRBV7-9 and TRBJ1-1, the complete variable domain reads DTGVSQNPRHKITKRGQNVTFRCDPISEHNRLYWYRQTLGQGPEFLTYFQNEAQLEKSRLLSDRFSAERPKGSFSTLEIQRTEQGDSAMYLCASNPSPNLQVNTEAFFGQGTRLTVV.